The 10 T cell receptor beta chains below were found in one sample sequenced in a study of blood T cell repertoires in COVID-19. Some clones are missing from TCRdb's copy, which holds only in-frame ones; the method was immunoSEQ multiplex PCR. The data contain around 95,000 clones, around four fifths of them singletons. The specimen sequenced was peripheral blood. The receptors shown here come from a man in his fifties with active or convalescent COVID-19.

V is TRBV21-1 and J is TRBJ2-7; the D call in the table, TRBD2, was not verified against the DNA. TRBV21-1 is classified as a pseudogene. The CDR3 contains 17 residues. The CDR3 nucleotides are TGTGCCAGCAGCAAAAATGCCGGGACTAGCGCTACCTACGAGCAGTACTTC. Its protein is CASSKNAGTSATYEQYF.

V usage is TRBV7-2 and J usage is TRBJ2-1; TRBD2 agrees at 14 bases. Germline V gives CDR1 SGHTA, CDR2 FQGNSA. J was trimmed by 12 bases and V by 8 bases; bases with no gene match: 3. The CDR3 runs 12 residues. This CDR3 is CASEGLAGGQFF. CDR3 in DNA: TGTGCCAGCGAAGGACTAGCGGGAGGGCAGTTCTTC.

This clone was seen repeatedly, ten times or more. V usage is TRBV29-1 and J usage is TRBJ2-5; 8 nucleotides line up with TRBD1. In germline, CDR1 is SQVTM, CDR2 ANQGSEA. V shed 7 bases, J shed 10 bases, and the junction held 8 bases outside the gene matches. This CDR3 contains 11 residues. The DNA for the CDR3 is TGCAGCGCTAGCCGAGGACAGGGCCAGTACTTC. Protein: CSASRGQGQYF. The full variable domain, with the rest looked up from reference TRBV29-1 and TRBJ2-5, is SAVISQKPSRDICQRGTSLTIQCQVDSQVTMMFWYRQQPGQSLTLIATANQGSEATYESGFVIDKFPISRPNLTFSTLTVSNMSPEDSSIYLCSASRGQGQYFGPGTRLLVL.

V gene TRBV30 combines with J gene TRBJ2-1; no clear D gene. The CDR3 spans 12 residues. The V gene lost 5 bases and the J gene lost 9 bases, with 14 bases spanning the gap. The germline V gene encodes CDR1 GTSNPN and CDR2 SVGIG (reference sequence). The CDR3 DNA reads TGTGCCTGGGCAACAGAGACAAGTGAGCAGTTCTTC. The encoded protein is CAWATETSEQFF.

J is TRBJ2-2 and V is TRBV14, with a possible D match to TRBD2 (5 bases). The V end was cut by 0 bases, the J end by 5 bases, with 10 bases between. This CDR3 is 15 amino acids long. The V gene's germline CDR1 is SGHDN and CDR2 FVKESK. CDR3 in DNA: TGTGCCAGCAGCCAAGATCCTAGCAGTACCGGGGAGCTGTTTTTT. This translates into CASSQDPSSTGELFF.

This clone was recorded once. V usage is TRBV24-1 and J usage is TRBJ1-5; 7 nucleotides match TRBD1. CDR1 KGHDR and CDR2 SFDVKD come from the germline V gene. With 5 bases clipped from V and 4 bases from J, the junction kept 4 bases outside the gene matches. The CDR3 has 14 residues. In DNA form, the CDR3 reads TGTGCCACCAGTGGGGACAGATTAAATCAGCCCCAGCATTTT. Translation: CATSGDRLNQPQHF.

The V gene is TRBV6-5, the J gene TRBJ1-1; D remains ambiguous. V dropped 6 bases and J dropped 1 base, with 12 bases sitting between them. Germline CDR1 and CDR2: MNHEY and SVGAGI. This CDR3 is built from 14 residues. The CDR3 bases are TGTGCCAGCAGGACGGGAACGGCGAACACTGAAGCTTTCTTT. It translates to CASRTGTANTEAFF.

The genes are TRBV15 and TRBJ2-5; TRBD1 agrees at 11 bases. Germline assignment: CDR1 LNHNV and CDR2 YYDKDF (reference sequence). V gave up 0 bases and J gave up 1 base; unmatched junction bases: 7. This CDR3 has 18 residues. The CDR3 protein is CATSRDLGTGGPQETQYF. The CDR3 region has the DNA TGTGCCACCAGCAGAGATCTGGGGACAGGGGGACCCCAAGAGACCCAGTACTTC. Based on the CDR3 plus reference TRBV15 and TRBJ2-5, the full variable domain is DAMVIQNPRYQVTQFGKPVTLSCSQTLNHNVMYWYQQKSSQAPKLLFHYYDKDFNNEADTPDNFQSRRPNTSFCFLDIRSPGLGDTAMYLCATSRDLGTGGPQETQYFGPGTRLLVL.

V gene TRBV16 combines with J gene TRBJ1-2; D remains unclear. This CDR3 is 13 amino acids long. Trimming pared 3 bases from V and 4 bases from J, leaving 9 bases between. CDR1 and CDR2 from the germline V gene are KGHSY and FQNENV. The CDR3 sequence is CASSQGAIYGYTF. CDR3 in DNA: TGTGCCAGCAGCCAGGGCGCCATCTATGGCTACACCTTC.

V usage is TRBV5-1 and J usage is TRBJ2-1; D perhaps matches TRBD1 (8 bases). The V gene's germline CDR1 is SGHRS and CDR2 YFSETQ. This CDR3 is built from 14 residues. The V end lost 9 bases, the J end lost 10 bases, and 23 bases lay between the germline ends. The CDR3 DNA is TGCGCCACCGGACAGGGAGGGGGGCAAGAAGAGCAGTTCTTC. Protein: CATGQGGGQEEQFF.